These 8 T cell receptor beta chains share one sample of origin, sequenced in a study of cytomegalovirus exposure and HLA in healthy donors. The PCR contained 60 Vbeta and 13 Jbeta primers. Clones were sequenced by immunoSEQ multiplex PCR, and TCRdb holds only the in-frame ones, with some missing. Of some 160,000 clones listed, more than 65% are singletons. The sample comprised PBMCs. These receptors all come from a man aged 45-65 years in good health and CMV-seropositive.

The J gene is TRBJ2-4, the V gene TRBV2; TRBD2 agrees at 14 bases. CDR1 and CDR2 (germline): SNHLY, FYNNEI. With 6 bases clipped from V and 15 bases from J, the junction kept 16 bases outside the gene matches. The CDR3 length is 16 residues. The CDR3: CASRETSGRAGGPGYF. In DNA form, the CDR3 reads TGTGCCAGCAGGGAGACTAGCGGGAGGGCCGGGGGTCCCGGGTACTTC.

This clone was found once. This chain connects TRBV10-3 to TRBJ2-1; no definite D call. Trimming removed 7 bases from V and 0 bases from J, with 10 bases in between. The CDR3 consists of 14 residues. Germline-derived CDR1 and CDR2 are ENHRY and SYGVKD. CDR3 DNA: TGTGCCATCACCCAGGATTCCTCCTACAATGAGCAGTTCTTC. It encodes CAITQDSSYNEQFF.

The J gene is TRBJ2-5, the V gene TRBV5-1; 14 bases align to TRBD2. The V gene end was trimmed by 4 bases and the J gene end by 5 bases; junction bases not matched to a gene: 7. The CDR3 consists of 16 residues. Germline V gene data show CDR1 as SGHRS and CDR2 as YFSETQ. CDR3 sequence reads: CASSQGLAGAAETQYF. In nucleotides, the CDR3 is TGCGCCAGCAGCCAGGGACTAGCGGGAGCTGCGGAGACCCAGTACTTC. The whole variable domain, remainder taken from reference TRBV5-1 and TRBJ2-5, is KAGVTQTPRYLIKTRGQQVTLSCSPISGHRSVSWYQQTPGQGLQFLFEYFSETQRNKGNFPGRFSGRQFSNSRSEMNVSTLELGDSALYLCASSQGLAGAAETQYFGPGTRLLVL.

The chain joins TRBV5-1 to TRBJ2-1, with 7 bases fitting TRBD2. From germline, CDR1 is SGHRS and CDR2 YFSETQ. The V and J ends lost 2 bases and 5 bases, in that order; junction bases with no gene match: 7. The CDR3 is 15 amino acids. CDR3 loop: CASSFVRTRNNEQFF. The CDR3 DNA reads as TGCGCCAGCAGCTTTGTTCGGACTAGGAACAATGAGCAGTTCTTC. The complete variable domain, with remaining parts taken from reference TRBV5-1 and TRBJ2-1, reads KAGVTQTPRYLIKTRGQQVTLSCSPISGHRSVSWYQQTPGQGLQFLFEYFSETQRNKGNFPGRFSGRQFSNSRSEMNVSTLELGDSALYLCASSFVRTRNNEQFFGPGTRLTVL.

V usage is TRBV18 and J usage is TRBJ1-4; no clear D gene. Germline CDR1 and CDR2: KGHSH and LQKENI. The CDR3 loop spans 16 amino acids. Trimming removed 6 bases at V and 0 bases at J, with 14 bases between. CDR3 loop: CASSLAGRSTNEKLFF. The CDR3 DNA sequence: TGTGCCAGCTCCCTCGCAGGCCGATCAACTAATGAAAAACTGTTTTTT.

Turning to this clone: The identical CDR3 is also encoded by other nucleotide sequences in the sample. Here the CDR3 DNA reads TGTGCCAGCTCACCCGGCCAGGGGGGCAATCAGCCCCAGCATTTT. It is translated as CASSPGQGGNQPQHF. The chain uses TRBV18 and TRBJ1-5, with 7 bases that match TRBD1. The CDR3 length is 15 residues. The germline V gene encodes CDR1 KGHSH and CDR2 LQKENI. The ends lost 3 bases at V and 2 bases at J; junction bases unmatched: 4.

CDR3 sequence: CAISESGGKTGELFF. The CDR3 nucleotides read TGTGCCATCAGTGAGTCGGGGGGGAAAACCGGGGAGCTGTTTTTT. The chain joins TRBV10-3 to TRBJ2-2, with 7 bases identical to TRBD2. V gave up 0 bases and J gave up 5 bases; unmatched junction bases: 3. The CDR3 has 15 residues. Germline lookup yields CDR1 ENHRY and CDR2 SYGVKD.

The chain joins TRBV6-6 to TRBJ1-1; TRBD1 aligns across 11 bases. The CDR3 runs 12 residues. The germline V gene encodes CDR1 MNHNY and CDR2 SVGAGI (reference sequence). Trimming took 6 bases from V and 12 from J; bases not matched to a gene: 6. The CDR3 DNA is TGTGCCAGCAGGCGGACAGGGGGCGGGACTTTCTTT. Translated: CASRRTGGGTFF.